The entry that follows covers one T cell receptor beta chain sequence. What it recognizes is unknown. The data originate from a study of Ad26.COV2.S vaccination and SARS-CoV-2 variants. Study background: Administration of Ad26.COV2.S was intramuscular, either once or twice 56 days apart.

Treatment defined: 15 to 20 received Ad26.COV2.S at low or high dose, single or two shots; about 5 received placebo; per-sample allocation not given. Specimen acquisition occurred on day 63 following the initial vaccine or placebo injection. Cohort 1b enrolled adults aged 18-55 years in Boston. The data were produced by immunoSEQ multiplex PCR, yet TCRdb's version contains in-frame clones alone and is incomplete. The repertoire consists of 300,000 to 350,000 clones, with about nine tenths occurring once and the leading ten covering 5.5%. Study-wide results and limits: Reports say spike-specific CD8+ and CD4+ T cell responses covered substantial breadth after vaccination. The analyses of TCR breadth and depth may have understated the size of total T cell responses.

V shed 4 bases and J 14 bases; nucleotides not matched to a gene: 13. From germline, CDR1 is MNHEY and CDR2 SMNVEV (reference sequence). This CDR3 is built from 16 residues. The sequenced sample was peripheral blood, obtained in a trial of Ad26.COV2.S vaccine versus placebo. The chain links TRBV27 to TRBJ2-1, with 14 bases aligning to TRBD2. This TCR was sampled from a person aged 18 to 59 who received the Ad26.COV2.S COVID-19 vaccine or a placebo. As DNA, the CDR3 is TGTGCCAGCAGTTCGACCAACTCCGGACTAGCGGGGGGCGAGTTCTTC. Translation gives CASSSTNSGLAGGEFF.